This T cell receptor (beta chain) was sequenced for a study of blood T cell repertoires in COVID-19. The germline V gene has CDR1 MNHEY and CDR2 SVGEGT. After removal of 6 bases from V and 12 bases from J, the junction contained 8 bases not matched to a gene. The CDR3 totals 12 residues. The assay was immunoSEQ multiplex PCR, and TCRdb's table has in-frame clones only and misses some. The sample lists 290,000 or so clones, around nine tenths occurring once. Participants were aged about 18 to 90 years, lived in 25 or so US areas, and enrolled virtually. Recovered Cohort 3 donors showed two negative PCRs, clearance, or symptom resolution.

The chain has TRBV6-2 or TRBV6-3 and TRBJ2-1; TRBD1 matches at 7 bases. The sequence came from a woman aged 25-40 years who had recovered from COVID-19. Material for sequencing was PBMCs or T cells enriched from blood (not recorded which). The CDR3 DNA reads as TGTGCCAGCAGCCCCCAGACAGGGAGGCAGTTCTTC. As protein: CASSPQTGRQFF.